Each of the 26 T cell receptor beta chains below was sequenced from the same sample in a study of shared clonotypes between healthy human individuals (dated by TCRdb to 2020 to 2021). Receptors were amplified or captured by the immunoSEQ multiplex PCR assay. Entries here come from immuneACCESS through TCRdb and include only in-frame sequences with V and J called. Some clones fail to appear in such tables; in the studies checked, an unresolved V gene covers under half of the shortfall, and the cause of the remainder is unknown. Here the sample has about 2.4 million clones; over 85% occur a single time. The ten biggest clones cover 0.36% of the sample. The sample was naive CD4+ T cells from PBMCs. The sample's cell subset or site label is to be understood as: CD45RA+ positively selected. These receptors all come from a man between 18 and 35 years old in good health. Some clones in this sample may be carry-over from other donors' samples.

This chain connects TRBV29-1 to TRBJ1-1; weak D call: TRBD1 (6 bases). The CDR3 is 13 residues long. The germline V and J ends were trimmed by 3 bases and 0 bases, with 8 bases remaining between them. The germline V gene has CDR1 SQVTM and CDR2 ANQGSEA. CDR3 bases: TGCAGCGTTGAGGACAGCTTGAACACTGAAGCTTTCTTT. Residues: CSVEDSLNTEAFF.

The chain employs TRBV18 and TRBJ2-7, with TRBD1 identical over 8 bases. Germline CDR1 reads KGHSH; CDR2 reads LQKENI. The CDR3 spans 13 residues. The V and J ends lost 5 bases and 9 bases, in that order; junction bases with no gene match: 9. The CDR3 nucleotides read TGTGCCAGCTCATCGGGGGCGGGACAGGCGCAGTACTTC. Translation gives CASSSGAGQAQYF.

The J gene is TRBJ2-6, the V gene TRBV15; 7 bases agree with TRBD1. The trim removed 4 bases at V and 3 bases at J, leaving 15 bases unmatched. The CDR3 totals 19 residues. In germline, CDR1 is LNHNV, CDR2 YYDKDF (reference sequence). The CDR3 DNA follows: TGTGCCACCAGCACAAGCCGGGACAGACACTACAGTGGGGCCAACGTCCTGACTTTC. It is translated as CATSTSRDRHYSGANVLTF. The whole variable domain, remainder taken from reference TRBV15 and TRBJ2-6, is DAMVIQNPRYQVTQFGKPVTLSCSQTLNHNVMYWYQQKSSQAPKLLFHYYDKDFNNEADTPDNFQSRRPNTSFCFLDIRSPGLGDTAMYLCATSTSRDRHYSGANVLTFGAGSRLTVL.

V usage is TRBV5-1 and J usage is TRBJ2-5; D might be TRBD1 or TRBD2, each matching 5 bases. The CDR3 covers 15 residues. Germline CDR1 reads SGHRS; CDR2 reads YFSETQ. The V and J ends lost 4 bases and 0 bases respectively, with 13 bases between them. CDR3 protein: CASSVGREYQETQYF. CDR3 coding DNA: TGCGCCAGCAGCGTCGGCAGGGAGTACCAAGAGACCCAGTACTTC. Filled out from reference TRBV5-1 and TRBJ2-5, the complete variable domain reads KAGVTQTPRYLIKTRGQQVTLSCSPISGHRSVSWYQQTPGQGLQFLFEYFSETQRNKGNFPGRFSGRQFSNSRSEMNVSTLELGDSALYLCASSVGREYQETQYFGPGTRLLVL.

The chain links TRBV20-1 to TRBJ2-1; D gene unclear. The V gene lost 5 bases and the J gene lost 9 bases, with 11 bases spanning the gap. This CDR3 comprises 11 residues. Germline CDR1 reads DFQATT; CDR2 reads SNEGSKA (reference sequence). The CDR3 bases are TGCAGTGCTCCACAGAGGACTGAGCAGTTCTTC. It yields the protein CSAPQRTEQFF.

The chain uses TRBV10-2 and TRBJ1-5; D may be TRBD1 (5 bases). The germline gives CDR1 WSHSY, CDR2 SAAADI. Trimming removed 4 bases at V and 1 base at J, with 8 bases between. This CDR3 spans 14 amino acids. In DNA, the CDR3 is TGCGCCAGCAGTGCGGGACGAAGCAATCAGCCCCAGCATTTT. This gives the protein CASSAGRSNQPQHF.

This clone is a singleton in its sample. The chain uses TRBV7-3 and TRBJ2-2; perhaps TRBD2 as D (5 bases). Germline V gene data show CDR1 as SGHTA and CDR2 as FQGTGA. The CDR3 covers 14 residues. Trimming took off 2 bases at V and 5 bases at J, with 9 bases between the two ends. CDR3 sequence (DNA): TGTGCCAGCAGCTTATCCGGGGTTACCGGGGAGCTGTTTTTT. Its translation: CASSLSGVTGELFF.

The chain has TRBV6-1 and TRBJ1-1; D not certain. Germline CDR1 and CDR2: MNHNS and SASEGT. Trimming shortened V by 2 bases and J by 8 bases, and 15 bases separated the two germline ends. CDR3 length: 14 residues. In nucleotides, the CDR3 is TGTGCCAGCAGTGAACTTTGGCGGACGACAGAAGCTTTCTTT. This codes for CASSELWRTTEAFF.

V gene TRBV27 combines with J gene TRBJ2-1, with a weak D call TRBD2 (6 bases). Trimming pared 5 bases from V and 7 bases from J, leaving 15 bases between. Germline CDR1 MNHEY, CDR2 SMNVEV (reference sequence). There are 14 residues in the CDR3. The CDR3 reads CASSRPGLPNEQFF. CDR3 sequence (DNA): TGTGCCAGCAGTCGCCCGGGACTCCCAAATGAGCAGTTCTTC.

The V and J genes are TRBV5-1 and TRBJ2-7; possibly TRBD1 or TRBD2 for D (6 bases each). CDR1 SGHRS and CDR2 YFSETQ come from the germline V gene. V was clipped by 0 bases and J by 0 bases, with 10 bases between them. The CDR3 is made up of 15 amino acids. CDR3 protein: CASSLARGVSYEQYF. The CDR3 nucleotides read TGCGCCAGCAGCTTGGCTAGGGGGGTCTCCTACGAGCAGTACTTC.

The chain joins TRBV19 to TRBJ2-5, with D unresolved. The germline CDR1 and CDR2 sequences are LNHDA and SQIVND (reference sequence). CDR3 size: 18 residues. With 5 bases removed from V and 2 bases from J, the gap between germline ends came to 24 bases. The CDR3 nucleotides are TGTGCCAGTAGTCACCAATTCCCCTCATTGGCGGAACAAGAGACCCAGTACTTC. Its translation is CASSHQFPSLAEQETQYF.

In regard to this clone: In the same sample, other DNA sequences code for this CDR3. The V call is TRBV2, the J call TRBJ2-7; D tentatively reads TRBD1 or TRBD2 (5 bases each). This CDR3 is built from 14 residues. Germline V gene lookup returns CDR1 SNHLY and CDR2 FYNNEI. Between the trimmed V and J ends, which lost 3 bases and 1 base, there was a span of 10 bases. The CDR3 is CASSEQGESYEQYF. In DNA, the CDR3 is TGTGCCAGCAGTGAGCAGGGAGAGTCCTACGAGCAGTACTTC.

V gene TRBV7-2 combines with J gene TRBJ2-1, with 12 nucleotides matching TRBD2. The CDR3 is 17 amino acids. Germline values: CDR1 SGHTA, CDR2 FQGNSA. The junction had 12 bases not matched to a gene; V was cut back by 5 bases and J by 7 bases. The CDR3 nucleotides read TGTGCCAGCAGCGACACCCTCCTAGCGGGAGGGGGTAATGAGCAGTTCTTC. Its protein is CASSDTLLAGGGNEQFF.

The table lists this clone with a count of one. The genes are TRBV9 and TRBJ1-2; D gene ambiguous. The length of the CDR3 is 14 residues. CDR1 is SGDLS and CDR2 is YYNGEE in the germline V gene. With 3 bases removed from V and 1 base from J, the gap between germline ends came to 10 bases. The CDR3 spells CASSADQVNYGYTF. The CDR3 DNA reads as TGTGCCAGCAGCGCGGATCAAGTTAACTATGGCTACACCTTC.

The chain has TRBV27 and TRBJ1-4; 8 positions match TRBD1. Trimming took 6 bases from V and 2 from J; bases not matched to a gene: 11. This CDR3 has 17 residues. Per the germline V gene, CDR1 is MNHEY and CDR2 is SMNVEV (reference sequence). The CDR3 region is CASSRRTGLRTNEKLFF. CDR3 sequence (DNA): TGTGCCAGCAGCCGAAGGACAGGGCTTCGCACTAATGAAAAACTGTTTTTT.

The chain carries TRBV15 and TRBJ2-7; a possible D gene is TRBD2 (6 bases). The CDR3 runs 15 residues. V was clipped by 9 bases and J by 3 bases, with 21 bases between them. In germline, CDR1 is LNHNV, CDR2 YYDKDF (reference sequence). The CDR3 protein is CATAPRPGTFYEQYF. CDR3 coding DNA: TGTGCCACTGCACCCCGGCCAGGGACTTTCTACGAGCAGTACTTC.

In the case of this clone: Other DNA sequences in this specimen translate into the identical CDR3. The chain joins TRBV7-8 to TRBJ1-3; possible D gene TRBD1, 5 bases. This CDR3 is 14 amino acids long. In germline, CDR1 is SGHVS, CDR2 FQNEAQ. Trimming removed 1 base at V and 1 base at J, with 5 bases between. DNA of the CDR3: TGTGCCAGCAGCTTAGGGGGGTCTGGAAACACCATATATTTT. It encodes CASSLGGSGNTIYF.

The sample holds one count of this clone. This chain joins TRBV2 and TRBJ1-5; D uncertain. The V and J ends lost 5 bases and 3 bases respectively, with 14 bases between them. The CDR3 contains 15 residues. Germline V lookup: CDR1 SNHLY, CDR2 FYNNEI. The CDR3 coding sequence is TGTGCCAGCAGTCCATGGCGGCCAGACAATCAGCCCCAGCATTTT. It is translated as CASSPWRPDNQPQHF.

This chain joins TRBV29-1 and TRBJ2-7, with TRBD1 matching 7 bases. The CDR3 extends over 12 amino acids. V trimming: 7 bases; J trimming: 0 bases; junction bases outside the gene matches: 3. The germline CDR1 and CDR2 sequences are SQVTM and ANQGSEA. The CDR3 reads CSARQGSYEQYF. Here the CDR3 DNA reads TGCAGCGCCAGACAGGGCTCCTACGAGCAGTACTTC.

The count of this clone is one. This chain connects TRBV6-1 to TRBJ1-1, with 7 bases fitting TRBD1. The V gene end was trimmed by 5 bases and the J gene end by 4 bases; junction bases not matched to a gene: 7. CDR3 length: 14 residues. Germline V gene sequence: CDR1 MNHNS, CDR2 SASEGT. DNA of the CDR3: TGTGCCAGCAGTAAGACAGGGTTGGGCACTGAAGCTTTCTTT. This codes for CASSKTGLGTEAFF.

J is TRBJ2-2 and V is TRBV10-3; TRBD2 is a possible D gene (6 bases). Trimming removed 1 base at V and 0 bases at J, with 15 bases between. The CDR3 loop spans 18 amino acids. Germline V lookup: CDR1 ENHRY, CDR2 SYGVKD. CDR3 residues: CAISEYGSSDANTGELFF. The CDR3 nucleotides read TGTGCCATCAGTGAGTATGGATCTAGCGACGCGAACACCGGGGAGCTGTTTTTT.

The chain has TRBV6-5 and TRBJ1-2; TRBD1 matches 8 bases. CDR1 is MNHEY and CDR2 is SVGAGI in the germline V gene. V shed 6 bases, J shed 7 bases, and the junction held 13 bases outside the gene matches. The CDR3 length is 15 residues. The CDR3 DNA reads TGTGCCAGCAGCTCTAGATCCCGGGACAGGAGTGGCTACACCTTC. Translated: CASSSRSRDRSGYTF.

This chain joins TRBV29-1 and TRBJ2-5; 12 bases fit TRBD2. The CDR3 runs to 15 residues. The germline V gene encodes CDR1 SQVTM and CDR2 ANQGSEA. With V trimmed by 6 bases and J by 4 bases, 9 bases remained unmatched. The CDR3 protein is CSVDRTSGMGETQYF. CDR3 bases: TGCAGCGTAGACCGGACTAGCGGGATGGGAGAGACCCAGTACTTC.

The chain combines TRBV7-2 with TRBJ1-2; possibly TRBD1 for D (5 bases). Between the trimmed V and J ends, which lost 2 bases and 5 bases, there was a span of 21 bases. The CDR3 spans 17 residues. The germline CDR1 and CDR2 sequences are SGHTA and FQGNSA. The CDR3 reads CASSLSPGDWDFYGYTF. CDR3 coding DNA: TGTGCCAGCAGCTTATCCCCGGGGGATTGGGATTTTTATGGCTACACCTTC.

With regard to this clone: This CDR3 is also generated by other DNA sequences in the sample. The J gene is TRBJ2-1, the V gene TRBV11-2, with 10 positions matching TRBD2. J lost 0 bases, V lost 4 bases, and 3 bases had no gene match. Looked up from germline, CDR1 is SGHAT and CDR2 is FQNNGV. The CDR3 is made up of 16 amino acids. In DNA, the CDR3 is TGTGCCAGCAGCTCCAGACTAGCGGGCTCCTACAATGAGCAGTTCTTC. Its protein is CASSSRLAGSYNEQFF.

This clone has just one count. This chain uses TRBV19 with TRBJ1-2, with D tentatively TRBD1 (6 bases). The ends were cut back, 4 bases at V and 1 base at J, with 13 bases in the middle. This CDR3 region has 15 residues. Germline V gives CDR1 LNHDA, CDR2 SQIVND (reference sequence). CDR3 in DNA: TGTGCCAGTAGTACCCCCGGGACACATAACTATGGCTACACCTTC. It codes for CASSTPGTHNYGYTF.